These 16 T cell receptor beta chains originate from one sample sequenced in a study of OX40 agonist ivuxolimab in advanced cancers. Generated by immunoSEQ multiplex PCR, the TCRdb table keeps only in-frame clones and is missing some. The sample lists about 68,000 clones, roughly nine tenths occurring once. Specimen: CD4+ or CD8+ T cells sorted from blood, collected in a trial of the OX40 agonist ivuxolimab. The receptors were sampled from an adult with an advanced solid tumor such as melanoma, head and neck, liver or kidney cancer.

The V gene is TRBV7-8, the J gene TRBJ1-5, with 7 bases that match TRBD1. The V and J ends lost 2 bases and 9 bases, in that order; junction bases with no gene match: 7. Germline values: CDR1 SGHVS, CDR2 FQNEAQ. The length of the CDR3 is 14 residues. The CDR3 spells CASSLSRGFLPQHF. Written as DNA, the CDR3 is TGTGCCAGCAGCTTAAGCAGGGGGTTTTTGCCCCAGCATTTT.

The sample holds one count of this clone. The chain recombines TRBV6-6 with TRBJ2-2; 9 positions match TRBD1. CDR1 and CDR2 from the germline V gene are MNHNY and SVGAGI (reference sequence). The CDR3 has 16 residues. The V and J ends lost 10 bases and 6 bases, in that order; junction bases with no gene match: 15. CDR3 residues: CAIPQPGQGLSGELFF. CDR3 DNA: TGTGCCATCCCACAACCGGGACAGGGATTATCCGGGGAGCTGTTTTTT.

The V call is TRBV27, the J call TRBJ2-3, with 10 bases lining up with TRBD2. This CDR3 contains 15 residues. V was pared by 5 bases and J by 1 base, with 3 bases of the junction left unmatched. Germline assignment: CDR1 MNHEY and CDR2 SMNVEV (reference sequence). CDR3 DNA: TGTGCCAGCAGTACTCTAGCGGGAGGCACAGATACGCAGTATTTT. It encodes CASSTLAGGTDTQYF.

The chain uses TRBV6-5 and TRBJ2-1, with 9 bases identical to TRBD2. Unmatched junction bases numbered 2, after V lost 2 bases and J lost 9 bases. The CDR3 consists of 13 residues. CDR1 MNHEY and CDR2 SVGAGI come from the germline V gene. The chain's CDR3 is CASSYGTSREQFF. CDR3 sequence (DNA): TGTGCCAGCAGTTACGGGACTAGCCGTGAGCAGTTCTTC.

The chain carries TRBV6-1 and TRBJ1-2; D may be TRBD1 (5 bases). Trimming shortened V by 2 bases and J by 2 bases, and 9 bases separated the two germline ends. In germline, CDR1 is MNHNS, CDR2 SASEGT. The CDR3 runs 14 residues. The CDR3 is CASSERDENYGYTF. The CDR3 DNA follows: TGTGCCAGCAGTGAACGGGACGAAAACTATGGCTACACCTTC.

A remark on this clone: This CDR3 is also generated by other DNA sequences in the sample. This rearrangement joins TRBV21-1 to TRBJ2-7; the table gives TRBD2 as D, unverified against the DNA. TRBV21-1 is termed a pseudogene. The CDR3 sequence is 23 residues long. For the CDR3, the DNA is TGTGCCAGCAGCAAAGCGGGAAGGAAGGCTAGCGGGAGTTCCCCGGCGGCCTCCTACGAGCAGTACTTC. Its translation: CASSKAGRKASGSSPAASYEQYF.

This chain links TRBV15 with TRBJ1-1; no clear D. V shed 0 bases and J shed 0 bases, with 5 bases lying between them. CDR3 length: 14 residues. CDR1 is LNHNV, CDR2 YYDKDF, per germline (reference sequence). CDR3 loop: CATSRDRLNTEAFF. The CDR3 region has the DNA TGTGCCACCAGCAGAGACAGGTTGAACACTGAAGCTTTCTTT.

This chain links TRBV5-1 with TRBJ1-2; 12 bases are a match to TRBD1. V was clipped by 3 bases and J by 6 bases; unmatched bases: 9. Looked up from germline, CDR1 is SGHRS and CDR2 is YFSETQ. The CDR3 runs to 16 residues. CDR3 sequence (DNA): TGCGCCAGCAGCTCGGGACAGGGGGCTCAATTGGATGGCTACACCTTC. Protein sequence: CASSSGQGAQLDGYTF. Filled out from reference TRBV5-1 and TRBJ1-2, the complete variable domain reads KAGVTQTPRYLIKTRGQQVTLSCSPISGHRSVSWYQQTPGQGLQFLFEYFSETQRNKGNFPGRFSGRQFSNSRSEMNVSTLELGDSALYLCASSSGQGAQLDGYTFGSGTRLTVV.

The V gene is TRBV5-6, the J gene TRBJ1-2; 8 nucleotides agree with TRBD1. J gave up 2 bases and V 8 bases, and 2 bases lay outside the gene matches. CDR1 is SGHDT, CDR2 YYEEEE, per germline. There are 12 residues in the CDR3. For the CDR3, the DNA is TGTGCCAGTAGACAGGGGAACTATGGCTACACCTTC. Translating gives CASRQGNYGYTF.

This clone has just a few counts. J is TRBJ1-1 and V is TRBV6-1; D is possibly TRBD1 (5 bases). The V and J ends lost 1 base and 5 bases respectively, with 8 bases between them. Germline V gene data show CDR1 as MNHNS and CDR2 as SASEGT. The CDR3 consists of 13 residues. CDR3 bases: TGTGCCAGCAGTGAAGGTTGGGGGACTGAAGCTTTCTTT. Protein: CASSEGWGTEAFF.

The chain recombines TRBV9 with TRBJ1-2; weak D call: TRBD1 (5 bases). CDR3 length: 15 amino acids. Trimming stripped 0 bases from V and 4 bases from J, with 13 bases between. The germline V gene encodes CDR1 SGDLS and CDR2 YYNGEE. CDR3 region: CASSVADRDAYGYTF. The CDR3 DNA reads TGTGCCAGCAGCGTAGCTGATCGGGACGCCTATGGCTACACCTTC.

The gene calls are TRBV2 and TRBJ2-1, with 10 bases matching TRBD1. The trim removed 5 bases at V and 7 bases at J, leaving 8 bases unmatched. CDR1 SNHLY and CDR2 FYNNEI come from the germline V gene. CDR3 length: 15 amino acids. CDR3 bases: TGTGCCAGCAGTACCCGGGACAGGGGAGGGAATGAGCAGTTCTTC. Translation: CASSTRDRGGNEQFF.

The V and J genes are TRBV10-3 and TRBJ1-3, with unresolved D. Deletions cut 2 bases from V and 1 base from J, with 6 bases between. CDR3 size: 14 residues. The germline CDR1 and CDR2 sequences are ENHRY and SYGVKD. CDR3 nucleotides: TGTGCCATCAGTGAGGCGGGTTCTGGAAACACCATATATTTT. Protein sequence: CAISEAGSGNTIYF.

The rearrangement links TRBV27 to TRBJ2-7, with D unresolved. The CDR3 length is 12 residues. The V gene lost 2 bases and the J gene lost 7 bases, with 9 bases spanning the gap. The V gene's germline CDR1 is MNHEY and CDR2 SMNVEV (reference sequence). In DNA, the CDR3 is TGTGCCAGCAGTTTACTAGGTACAGAGCAGTACTTC. The encoded protein is CASSLLGTEQYF.

The genes are TRBV7-2 and TRBJ2-1, with TRBD1 identical over 8 bases. The CDR3 covers 15 residues. From germline, CDR1 is SGHTA and CDR2 FQGNSA. After removal of 4 bases from V and 4 bases from J, the junction contained 6 bases not matched to a gene. The CDR3 protein is CASSSQGVIYNEQFF. CDR3 bases: TGTGCCAGCAGCTCACAGGGGGTGATTTACAATGAGCAGTTCTTC.

The chain links TRBV19 to TRBJ1-1, with 9 bases matching TRBD1. Germline values: CDR1 LNHDA, CDR2 SQIVND (reference sequence). Trimming took 7 bases from V and 7 from J; bases not matched to a gene: 7. The CDR3 sequence is 13 residues long. The CDR3 here is CASIPQGANEAFF. CDR3 DNA sequence: TGTGCCAGTATTCCACAGGGGGCGAATGAAGCTTTCTTT.